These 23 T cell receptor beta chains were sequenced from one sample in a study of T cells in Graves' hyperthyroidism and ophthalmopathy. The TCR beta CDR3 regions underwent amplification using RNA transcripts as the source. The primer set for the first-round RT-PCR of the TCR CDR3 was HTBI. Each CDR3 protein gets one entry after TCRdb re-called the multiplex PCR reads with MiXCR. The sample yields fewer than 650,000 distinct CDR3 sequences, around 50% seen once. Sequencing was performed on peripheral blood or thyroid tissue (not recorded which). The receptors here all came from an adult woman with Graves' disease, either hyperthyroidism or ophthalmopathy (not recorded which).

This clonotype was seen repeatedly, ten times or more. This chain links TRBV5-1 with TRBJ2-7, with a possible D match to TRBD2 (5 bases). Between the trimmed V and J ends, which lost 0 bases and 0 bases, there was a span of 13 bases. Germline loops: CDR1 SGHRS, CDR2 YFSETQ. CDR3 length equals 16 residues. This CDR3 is CASSLGSSGVSYEQYF. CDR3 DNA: TGCGCCAGCAGCTTGGGGTCCAGCGGAGTCTCCTACGAGCAGTACTTC.

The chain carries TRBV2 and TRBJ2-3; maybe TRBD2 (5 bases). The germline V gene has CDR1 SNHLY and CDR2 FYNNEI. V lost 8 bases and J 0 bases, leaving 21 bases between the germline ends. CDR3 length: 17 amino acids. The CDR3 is CASSVGVEVTSTDTQYF. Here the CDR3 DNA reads TGTGCCAGCTCCGTGGGAGTGGAAGTGACTAGCACAGATACGCAGTATTTT.

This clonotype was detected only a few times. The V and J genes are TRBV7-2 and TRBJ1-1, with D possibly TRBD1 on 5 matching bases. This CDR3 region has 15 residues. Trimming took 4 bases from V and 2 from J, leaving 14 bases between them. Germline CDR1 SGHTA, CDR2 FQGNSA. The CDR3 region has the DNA TGTGCCAGCAGCTACTCATCGACAGTAAACACTGAAGCTTTCTTT. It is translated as CASSYSSTVNTEAFF.

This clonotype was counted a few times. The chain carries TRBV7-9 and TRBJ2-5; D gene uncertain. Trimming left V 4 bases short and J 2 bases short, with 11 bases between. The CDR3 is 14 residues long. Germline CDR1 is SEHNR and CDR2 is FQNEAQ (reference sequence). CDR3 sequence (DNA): TGTGCCAGCAGCTCGACGAGAGTACAAGAGACCCAGTACTTC. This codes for CASSSTRVQETQYF.

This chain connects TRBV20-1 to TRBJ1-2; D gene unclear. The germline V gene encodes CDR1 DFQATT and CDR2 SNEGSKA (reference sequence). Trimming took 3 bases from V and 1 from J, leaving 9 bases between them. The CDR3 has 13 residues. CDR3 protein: CSASSGDNYGYTF. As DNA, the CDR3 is TGCAGTGCTAGTTCCGGGGATAACTATGGCTACACCTTC.

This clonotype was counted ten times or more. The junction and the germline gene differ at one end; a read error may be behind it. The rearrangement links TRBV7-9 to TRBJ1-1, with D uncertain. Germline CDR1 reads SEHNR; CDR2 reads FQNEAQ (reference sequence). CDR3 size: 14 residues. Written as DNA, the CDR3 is TGCGCCAGCAGCTTGGATGCGGTGAACACTGAAGCTTTCTTT. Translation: CASSLDAVNTEAFF.

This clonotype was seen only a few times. The CDR3 spells CASSFPRGRETEAFF. As DNA, the CDR3 is TGTGCCAGCTCTTTCCCCAGGGGGCGAGAAACTGAAGCTTTCTTT. The chain has TRBV2 and TRBJ1-1; 8 bases match TRBD1. The germline V gene has CDR1 SNHLY and CDR2 FYNNEI. CDR3 size: 15 residues. V dropped 8 bases and J dropped 5; count of bases not matched to a gene: 13.

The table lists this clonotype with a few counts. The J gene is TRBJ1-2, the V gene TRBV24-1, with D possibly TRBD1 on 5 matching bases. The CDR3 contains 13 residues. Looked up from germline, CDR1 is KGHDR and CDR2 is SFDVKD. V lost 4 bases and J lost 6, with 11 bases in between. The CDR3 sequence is CATSEWGRDGYTF. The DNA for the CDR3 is TGTGCCACCAGTGAATGGGGGAGAGATGGCTACACCTTC.

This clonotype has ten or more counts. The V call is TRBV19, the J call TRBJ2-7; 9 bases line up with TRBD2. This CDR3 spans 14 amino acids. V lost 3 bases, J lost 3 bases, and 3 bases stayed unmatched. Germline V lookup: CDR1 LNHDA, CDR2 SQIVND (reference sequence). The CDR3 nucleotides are TGTGCCAGTAGTATGACTAGCGGCCTCTACGAGCAGTACTTC. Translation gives CASSMTSGLYEQYF. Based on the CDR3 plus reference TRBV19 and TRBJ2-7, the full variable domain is DGGITQSPKYLFRKEGQNVTLSCEQNLNHDAMYWYRQDPGQGLRLIYYSQIVNDFQKGDIAEGYSVSREKKESFPLTVTSAQKNPTAFYLCASSMTSGLYEQYFGPGTRLTVT.

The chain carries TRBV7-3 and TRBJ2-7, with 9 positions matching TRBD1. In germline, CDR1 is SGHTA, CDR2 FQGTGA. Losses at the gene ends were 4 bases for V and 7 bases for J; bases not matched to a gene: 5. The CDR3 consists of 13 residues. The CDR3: CASSSTGGGEQYF. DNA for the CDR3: TGTGCCAGCAGCTCAACAGGGGGCGGTGAGCAGTACTTC.

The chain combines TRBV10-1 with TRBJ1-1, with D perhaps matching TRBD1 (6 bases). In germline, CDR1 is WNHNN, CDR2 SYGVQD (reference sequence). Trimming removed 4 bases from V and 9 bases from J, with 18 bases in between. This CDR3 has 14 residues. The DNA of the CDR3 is TGCGCCAGCAGTGGCCCCGACAGGCCGGCAAAAGCTTTCTTT. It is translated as CASSGPDRPAKAFF.

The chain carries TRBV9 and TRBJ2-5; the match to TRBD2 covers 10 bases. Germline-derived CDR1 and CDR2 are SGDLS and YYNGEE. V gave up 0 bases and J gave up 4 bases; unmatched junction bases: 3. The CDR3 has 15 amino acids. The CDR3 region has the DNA TGTGCCAGCAGCGTAGAGCCTAGCGGGGGAGAGACCCAGTACTTC. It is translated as CASSVEPSGGETQYF.

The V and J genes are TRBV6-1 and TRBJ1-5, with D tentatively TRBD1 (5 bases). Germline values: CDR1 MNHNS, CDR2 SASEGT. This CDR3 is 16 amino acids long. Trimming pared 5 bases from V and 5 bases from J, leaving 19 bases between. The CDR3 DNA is TGTGCCAGCAGTTTCGGGTCGGGGCTGAGGGATCAGCCCCAGCATTTT. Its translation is CASSFGSGLRDQPQHF.

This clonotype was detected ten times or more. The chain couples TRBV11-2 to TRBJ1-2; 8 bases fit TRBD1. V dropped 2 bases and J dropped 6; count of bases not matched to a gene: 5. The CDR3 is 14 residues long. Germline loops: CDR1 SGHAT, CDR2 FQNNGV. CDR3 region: CASSLRRGQDGYTF. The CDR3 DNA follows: TGTGCCAGCAGCTTACGGCGGGGACAGGATGGCTACACCTTC.

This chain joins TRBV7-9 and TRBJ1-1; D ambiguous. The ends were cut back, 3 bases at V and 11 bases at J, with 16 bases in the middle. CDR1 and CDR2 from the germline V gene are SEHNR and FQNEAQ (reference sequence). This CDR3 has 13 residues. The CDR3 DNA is TGTGCCAGCAGCTTGCCCTGGACCCCTCGGGCTTTCTTT. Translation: CASSLPWTPRAFF.

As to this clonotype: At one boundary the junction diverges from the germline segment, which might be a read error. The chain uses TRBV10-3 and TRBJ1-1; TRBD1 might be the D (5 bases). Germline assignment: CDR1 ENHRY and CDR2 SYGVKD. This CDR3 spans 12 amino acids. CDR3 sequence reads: CAISGRGLGAFF. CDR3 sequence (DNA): TGCGCCATCAGTGGGAGGGGTCTGGGAGCTTTCTTT.

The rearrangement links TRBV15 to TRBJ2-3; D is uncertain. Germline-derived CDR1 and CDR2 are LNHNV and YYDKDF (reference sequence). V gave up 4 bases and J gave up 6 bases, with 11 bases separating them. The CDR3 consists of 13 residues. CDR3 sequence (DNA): TGTGCCACCAGCACAGTCGCGAGGGATACGCAGTATTTT. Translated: CATSTVARDTQYF.

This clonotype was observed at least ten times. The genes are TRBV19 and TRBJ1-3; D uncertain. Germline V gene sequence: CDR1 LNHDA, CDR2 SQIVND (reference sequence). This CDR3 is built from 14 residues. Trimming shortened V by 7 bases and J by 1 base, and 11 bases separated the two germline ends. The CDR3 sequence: CASTAWGSGNTIYF. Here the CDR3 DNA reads TGTGCCAGTACAGCATGGGGATCTGGAAACACCATATATTTT.

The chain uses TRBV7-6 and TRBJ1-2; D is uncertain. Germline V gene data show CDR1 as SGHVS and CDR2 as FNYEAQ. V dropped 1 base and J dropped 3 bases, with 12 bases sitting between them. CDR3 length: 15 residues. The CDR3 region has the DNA TGTGCCAGCAGCTTAGGTAGTGGAGACTACTATGGCTACACCTTC. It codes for CASSLGSGDYYGYTF.

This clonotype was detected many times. The CDR3 spells CASQQVSNQPQHF. In DNA form, the CDR3 reads TGTGCCAGCCAACAGGTTAGCAATCAGCCCCAGCATTTT. The gene calls are TRBV6-6 and TRBJ1-5, with D possibly TRBD1 on 5 matching bases. The CDR3 length is 13 residues. The V gene lost 8 bases and the J gene lost 0 bases, with 8 bases spanning the gap. Germline V lookup: CDR1 MNHNY, CDR2 SVGAGI (reference sequence).

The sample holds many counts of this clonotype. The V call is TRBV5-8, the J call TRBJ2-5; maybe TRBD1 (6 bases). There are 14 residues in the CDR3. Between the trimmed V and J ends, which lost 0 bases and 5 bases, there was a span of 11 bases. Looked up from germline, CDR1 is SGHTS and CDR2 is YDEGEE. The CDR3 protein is CASSLDRVWETQYF. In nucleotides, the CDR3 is TGTGCCAGCAGCTTGGACAGGGTGTGGGAGACCCAGTACTTC.

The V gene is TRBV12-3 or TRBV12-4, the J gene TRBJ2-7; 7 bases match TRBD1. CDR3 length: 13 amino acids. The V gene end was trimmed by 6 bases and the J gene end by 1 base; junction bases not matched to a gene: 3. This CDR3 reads CASRLTGSYEQYF. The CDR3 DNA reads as TGTGCCAGCAGACTGACAGGGTCCTACGAGCAGTACTTC.

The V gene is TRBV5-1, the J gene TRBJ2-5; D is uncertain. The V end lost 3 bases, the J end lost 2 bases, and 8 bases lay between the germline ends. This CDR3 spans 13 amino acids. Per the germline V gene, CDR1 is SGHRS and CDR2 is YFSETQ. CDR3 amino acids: CASSWSVQETQYF. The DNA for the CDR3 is TGCGCCAGCAGCTGGTCAGTACAAGAGACCCAGTACTTC. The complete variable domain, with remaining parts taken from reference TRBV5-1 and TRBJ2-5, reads KAGVTQTPRYLIKTRGQQVTLSCSPISGHRSVSWYQQTPGQGLQFLFEYFSETQRNKGNFPGRFSGRQFSNSRSEMNVSTLELGDSALYLCASSWSVQETQYFGPGTRLLVL.